This TCR beta chain was found in a study of blood T cell repertoires in COVID-19. Study-wide background: Both acute and convalescent COVID-19 samples were obtained from the United States, Italy and Spain. Sources were T cells, B-cell-depleted T cells, or PBMCs; the material itself was cDNA or gDNA.

Original methodology: Counts of nucleated cells, estimated from reference gene primer amplification, were obtained. TCRdb's copy holds only in-frame clones and misses some; the assay was immunoSEQ multiplex PCR. V and J calls and clone size are those listed in that table; D and trimming were worked out from the DNA. Of 400,000 or so clones listed, around 90% are singletons. In the case of this clone: The sample contains more than one DNA sequence encoding this CDR3.

V lost 1 base, J lost 6 bases, and 2 bases stayed unmatched. This CDR3 is 13 amino acids long. Seattle-derived patients entered the study during active infection and were followed longitudinally. The rearrangement links TRBV12-3 or TRBV12-4 to TRBJ2-7; 8 bases agree with TRBD1. Material: peripheral blood. This clonotype originated in a man younger than 30 with COVID-19, enrolled during active disease. CDR3 protein: CASSLGTGREQYF. DNA for the CDR3: TGTGCCAGCAGTTTAGGGACAGGGCGCGAGCAGTACTTC.